This TCR beta chain was observed in a study of blood T cell repertoires in COVID-19. As for the study in general: Acute and convalescent COVID-19 specimens originated in the United States, Italy and Spain. Nucleic acid was either cDNA or gDNA, and it came from T cells, B-cell-depleted T cells, or PBMCs.

Seattle's cohort entered during active infection and was followed longitudinally. In the authors' workflow: Estimates of nucleated cell counts were drawn from the amplification of reference gene primers. Profiled with immunoSEQ multiplex PCR; TCRdb holds only in-frame clones, not every one. V and J calls and clone size come straight from that table; D and trimming were deduced from the DNA. The sample has around 250,000 clones, 90% seen once; the top ten hold 2.1%. The source of this sequence is a woman in her fifties or sixties with COVID-19, enrolled during active disease. Sequencing input: peripheral blood.

In nucleotides, the CDR3 is TGTGCCAGCTCACCGGGCCAAGACCAAGAGACCCAGTACTTC. Its protein is CASSPGQDQETQYF. V is TRBV18 and J is TRBJ2-5; D not resolved. The CDR3 consists of 14 residues. From germline, CDR1 is KGHSH and CDR2 LQKENI. Between the trimmed V and J ends, which lost 3 bases and 0 bases, there was a span of 8 bases.